The TCR beta chain described here comes from a study of molecular identifiers for immune sequencing clone quantification (dated by TCRdb to between 2017 and 2018). Some background on the complete study: For a replicate experiment, RNA from about 20,000 or 100,000 naive CD8 T cells was divided into five aliquots, of which four were sequenced. CD8 T cells were used in a methods study to benchmark molecular-identifier clustering-based TCR repertoire sequencing (MIDCIRS) and TCR RNA copy counting. Paper-wide results and their limitations: Naive libraries contained spiked-in Jurkat TCR RNA (roughly 10 copies' worth), which is not part of the donor repertoire. Clones above 20 RNA copies held over 98% of molecules in CMV-specific effector cells but under 1% in naive cells. Highly expanded clone sizes could be underestimated if identical TCR molecules share a barcode. Modeling estimated 2.5 to 3.5 recovered TCR RNA copies per cell, compared with roughly 10 by digital PCR, which implies around 33% capture efficiency. A single cell's worth of spiked-in Jurkat TCR RNA was reported detectable even among under 1.3 million naive CD8 T cells. Without barcode sub-clustering, chimeric consensus sequences inflated TCR diversity; chimeras reached as high as 47%.

Naive CD8 T cell libraries were made from around 18,000 to 910,000 sorted cells using 10%, 30% or 50% of purified RNA. Naive CD8 T cells were FACS-sorted as CD8+CD4-CCR7+CD45RA+ on a BD FACSAria II into RLT Plus buffer. Detection sensitivity was tested by spiking Jurkat RNA equal to some 11 TCR copies' worth into samples containing 20,000-1,000,000 naive CD8 T cells. CD8 T cells were enriched with RosetteSep CD8+ T Cell Enrichment Cocktail and Ficoll-Paque, followed by ACK red cell lysis. CDR1 and CDR2, looked up from the germline V gene (reference sequence), are GTSNPN and SVGIG. The V end loses 3 bases and the J end loses 4 bases, and a stretch of 16 bases separates them. The CDR3 measures 14 amino acids from cysteine to phenylalanine. Solely the CDR3 DNA is kept, with 42 bases framed from the first base. This clonotype has more than one count but fewer than ten. Its antigen has not been determined. The input lacks base qualities; no much larger clone sits a single base away.

Library preparation used PCR. The sample was run on an Illumina HiSeq 4000. Bulk TCR libraries were made following a previously described method, with the TCR primers given in Table S5. The Qiagen AllPrep DNA/RNA kit was used to purify total RNA. Before any analysis, reads coming from multiple sequencing runs of the same library were combined into one pool. Concerning the study's data processing: Reads were retained only if their TCR constant sequence matched exactly, and those retained reads were trimmed to 150 nt and grouped according to their 12-nt molecular barcodes. Within each barcode group, reads were sub-clustered at a 15% Levenshtein threshold, and quality-weighted consensus sequences were built per RNA molecule. Non-functional sequences were excluded, and lower-count sequences lying one edit away from another sequence were also excluded. Barcode sub-clusters with fewer than 20% of the maximum read count were removed, based on fitting two negative binomial distributions. In-frame beta chains were kept once TCRdb had trimmed the public reads at Q25 with fastp and called clones with MiXCR. Each CDR3 protein gets just one entry, which takes the most common genes and DNA from the rows behind it. Clone size and V and J calls follow TCRdb, not the original study. This sample is represented by some 650,000 distinct CDR3 sequences; around 20% of them were singletons. The top ten clones comprise approximately 0.9% of the sample.

Material: naive CD8+ T cells from blood, with Jurkat cell RNA spiked in. The sample's cell subset or site label, in plain terms: FACS-sorted CD8+CD4-CCR7+CD45RA+ naive T cells. The sequence derives from a human donor in good health. Some libraries in this study had Jurkat cell RNA spiked in. The chain is encoded by TRBV30 joined to TRBJ2-7; the D segment cannot be called with confidence. The CDR3 protein sequence reads: CAWSRVGLQYEQYF. The sequenced DNA: TGTGCCTGGAGCCGAGTAGGCCTACAGTACGAGCAGTACTTC.